These 18 T cell receptor beta chains were sequenced from one sample in a study of identical twins. TCRdb re-called the 5' RACE reads with MiXCR, one entry per CDR3 protein. In the table there are about 340,000 distinct CDR3 sequences, 9% to 15% of which are singletons. The same data also went into a second study, on yellow fever vaccine responses in identical twins.

The sample consisted of CD8+ T cells sorted from blood. Receptor source: a young woman in good health.

This chain uses TRBV20-1 with TRBJ2-1; D remains unclear. CDR1 and CDR2 (germline): DFQATT, SNEGSKA (reference sequence). V was shortened by 6 bases and J by 0 bases, with 9 bases between the two germline ends. This CDR3 has 13 residues. The CDR3 protein is CSANPHSYNEQFF. The CDR3, as DNA: TGCAGTGCCAATCCCCACTCCTACAATGAGCAGTTCTTC.

CDR3 region: CAISESSISEQYV. DNA for the CDR3: TGTGCCATCAGTGAGTCGTCTATATCCGAGCAGTACGTC. The rearrangement joins TRBV10-3 to TRBJ2-7, with D unclear. This CDR3 comprises 13 residues. The germline gives CDR1 ENHRY, CDR2 SYGVKD. V was cut by 0 bases and J by 6 bases, with 9 bases left in between.

As regards this clonotype: Given the absence of the conserved phenylalanine or tryptophan at the CDR3 end, a read error is likely. This chain uses TRBV9 with TRBJ2-1; D gene unclear. The CDR3 has 15 amino acids. CDR1 and CDR2 from the germline V gene are SGDLS and YYNGEE. The V gene lost 4 bases and the J gene lost 0 bases, with 11 bases spanning the gap. Here the CDR3 reads CASSPAWSSYNEQFS. The DNA for the CDR3 is TGTGCCAGCAGCCCCGCTTGGAGCTCCTACAATGAGCAGTTCTCC.

This chain uses TRBV27 with TRBJ2-3; 9 bases match TRBD1. CDR3 length: 18 residues. V dropped 6 bases and J dropped 2; count of bases not matched to a gene: 15. CDR1 and CDR2 from the germline V gene are MNHEY and SMNVEV (reference sequence). CDR3 amino acids: CASRPENRGLHSTDTQYF. Written as DNA, the CDR3 is TGTGCCAGCAGGCCCGAGAACAGGGGGCTCCACTCCACAGATACGCAGTATTTT.

In this sample, this clonotype turned up a few times. V and J are TRBV7-6 and TRBJ2-1; tentatively, D is TRBD2 (6 bases). The CDR3 length is 16 residues. The germline V gene has CDR1 SGHVS and CDR2 FNYEAQ. V lost 6 bases to trimming and J lost 0 bases, with 15 bases between them. The CDR3 DNA is TGTGCCAGCAGTATAGAACTAGCCGACTCCTACAATGAGCAGTTCTTC. Translated: CASSIELADSYNEQFF.

The rearrangement links TRBV20-1 to TRBJ2-3; maybe TRBD2 (5 bases). The germline V and J ends were trimmed by 0 bases and 3 bases, with 22 bases remaining between them. Per germline, CDR1 DFQATT and CDR2 SNEGSKA (reference sequence). CDR3 length: 18 residues. CDR3 in DNA: TGCAGTGCTAGAGATCCCCGACCACTAGGACCTTCAACAGATACGCAGTATTTT. It yields the protein CSARDPRPLGPSTDTQYF.

This clonotype appeared a few times. This chain links TRBV20-1 with TRBJ2-1, with 9 bases aligning to TRBD1. Per the germline V gene, CDR1 is DFQATT and CDR2 is SNEGSKA (reference sequence). Trimming cost V 5 bases and J 3 bases; bases outside gene matches: 5. This CDR3 comprises 14 residues. CDR3 sequence (DNA): TGCAGTGCTCCGACAGGGGGGGACTACAATGAGCAGTTCTTC. The encoded protein is CSAPTGGDYNEQFF.

This clonotype came up many times. The chain carries TRBV20-1 and TRBJ1-1; no clear D gene. V gave up 7 bases and J gave up 13 bases, with 13 bases separating them. The CDR3 sequence is 9 residues long. CDR1 is DFQATT and CDR2 is SNEGSKA in the germline V gene (reference sequence). CDR3 DNA sequence: TGCAGTGTCGCCTTTGGGGTTTTCTTT. Its protein is CSVAFGVFF.

This clonotype was seen at least ten times. The V gene is TRBV29-1, the J gene TRBJ2-3; no clear D gene. The CDR3 totals 16 residues. The germline V gene has CDR1 SQVTM and CDR2 ANQGSEA. Trimming shortened V by 2 bases and J by 2 bases, and 17 bases separated the two germline ends. CDR3 sequence (DNA): TGCAGCGTTGAATCGGCGGTGACAAACCCCACAGATACGCAGTATTTT. Translating it yields CSVESAVTNPTDTQYF.

The V call is TRBV4-1, the J call TRBJ2-2; no definite D call. The V end was cut by 1 base, the J end by 7 bases, with 7 bases between. CDR1 and CDR2 (germline): MGHRA, YSYEKL. CDR3 length: 13 residues. The CDR3 here is CASSQAAGGELFF. The CDR3 nucleotides are TGCGCCAGCAGCCAAGCAGCTGGCGGGGAGCTGTTTTTT.

V gene TRBV11-2 combines with J gene TRBJ2-7, with TRBD2 matching over 7 bases. The CDR3 covers 14 residues. J gave up 3 bases and V 3 bases, and 5 bases lay outside the gene matches. From germline, CDR1 is SGHAT and CDR2 FQNNGV. The CDR3 spells CASSLAGDYYEQYF. Here the CDR3 DNA reads TGTGCCAGCAGCTTGGCCGGGGACTACTACGAGCAGTACTTC.

This clonotype occurred many times. The chain combines TRBV20-1 with TRBJ1-5; D remains unclear. Germline V gives CDR1 DFQATT, CDR2 SNEGSKA (reference sequence). The CDR3 runs to 14 residues. V gave up 0 bases and J gave up 3 bases, with 9 bases separating them. As DNA, the CDR3 is TGCAGTGCTAGAGATGGCTCCTTCAATCAGCCCCAGCATTTT. Protein: CSARDGSFNQPQHF.

The chain uses TRBV19 and TRBJ2-3; no definite D call. The CDR3 totals 14 residues. Trimming cost V 6 bases and J 0 bases, with 10 bases left between them. Germline V lookup: CDR1 LNHDA, CDR2 SQIVND (reference sequence). CDR3 protein: CASRGTTSTDTQYF. CDR3 DNA sequence: TGTGCCAGTAGAGGAACGACTAGCACAGATACGCAGTATTTT.

V and J are TRBV28 and TRBJ2-1, with D possibly being TRBD1 or TRBD2 (5 bases each). The CDR3 totals 15 residues. V lost 2 bases and J 3 bases, leaving 11 bases between the germline ends. CDR1 and CDR2 from the germline V gene are MDHEN and SYDVKM. The CDR3 sequence is CASSLKGTYYNEQFF. The DNA of the CDR3 is TGTGCCAGCAGTTTAAAGGGGACCTACTACAATGAGCAGTTCTTC.

The genes are TRBV15 and TRBJ2-2; TRBD2 aligns across 8 bases. Germline loops: CDR1 LNHNV, CDR2 YYDKDF (reference sequence). Germline trimming cut 7 bases from V and 1 base from J; bases unmatched to any gene: 8. The CDR3 spans 16 residues. CDR3 protein: CATNRGSGMNTGELFF. In DNA form, the CDR3 reads TGTGCCACCAACCGAGGTAGCGGGATGAACACCGGGGAGCTGTTTTTT.

This clonotype came up a few times. The chain joins TRBV27 to TRBJ1-1; D unclear. V lost 1 base, J lost 7 bases, and 4 bases lay in between. Germline V lookup: CDR1 MNHEY, CDR2 SMNVEV (reference sequence). The CDR3 length is 11 residues. The CDR3 protein is CASSLYLEAFF. The CDR3, as DNA: TGTGCCAGCAGTTTATACCTTGAAGCTTTCTTT.

This clonotype was counted a few times. V and J are TRBV20-1 and TRBJ2-7, with no clear D. The V end lost 5 bases, the J end lost 2 bases, and 10 bases lay between the germline ends. CDR1 is DFQATT and CDR2 is SNEGSKA in the germline V gene (reference sequence). This CDR3 region has 12 residues. CDR3 loop: CSASDETYEQYF. In DNA, the CDR3 is TGCAGTGCTTCGGACGAAACCTACGAGCAGTACTTC.

The chain links TRBV2 to TRBJ2-1; D is uncertain. V lost 2 bases and J 2 bases, leaving 7 bases between the germline ends. This CDR3 has 14 residues. Germline assignment: CDR1 SNHLY and CDR2 FYNNEI. This CDR3 reads CASSELLTYNEQFF. The CDR3 DNA reads TGTGCCAGCAGTGAACTACTAACCTACAATGAGCAGTTCTTC.